This TCR beta chain derives from a study of OX40 agonist ivuxolimab in advanced cancers. Systemic immunosuppression or a history of autoimmune disease excluded patients. This CDR3 is built from 14 residues. After removal of 5 bases from V and 4 bases from J, the junction contained 4 bases not matched to a gene. Looked up from germline, CDR1 is MNHEY and CDR2 is SMNVEV (reference sequence). Sequencing was performed with immunoSEQ multiplex PCR; in TCRdb, only in-frame clones are kept and a portion is missing. The sample has approximately 91,000 clones, around 88% seen once. The sequence was obtained from an adult with an advanced solid tumor such as melanoma, head and neck, liver or kidney cancer. The specimen comprised CD4+ or CD8+ T cells sorted from blood, sampled in a trial of the OX40 agonist ivuxolimab. The chain combines TRBV27 with TRBJ2-1, with 8 bases aligning to TRBD2. The CDR3 region is CASSRAGEYNEQFF. In DNA, the CDR3 is TGTGCCAGCAGTAGAGCGGGGGAGTACAATGAGCAGTTCTTC.